Reported below is one TCR beta chain. Its target is unknown. This entry belongs to a study of shared clonotypes between healthy human individuals. About the study: Donors consisted of a couple of women and a few men between 18 and 49. Study-wide points: The study found 4.5% to 6% of naive CD4 clonotypes shared across several donors. Naive subsets tended to show greater estimated richness than memory subsets.

From CD4+ cells came CD45RA+ naive and CD45RA-negative memory subsets. The assay was immunoSEQ multiplex PCR, and TCRdb's table has in-frame clones only and misses some. Of under 1,100,000 clones listed, about 80% were seen once; the top ten hold 0.6% to 0.7%. Sequencing was performed on memory CD4+ T cells from PBMCs. Sample subset: CD45RA-negative fraction. This clonotype originated in a man aged 18 to 30 in good health. Some clones in this sample may be carry-over from other donors' samples.

The CDR3 region has the DNA TGTGCCAGCAGTACCGGGACTAGCGGACCGTGGGGGCAGTTCTTC. It specifies CASSTGTSGPWGQFF. The chain couples TRBV2 to TRBJ2-1; 11 bases align to TRBD2. V lost 5 bases, J lost 12 bases, and 12 bases stayed unmatched. Looked up from germline, CDR1 is SNHLY and CDR2 is FYNNEI. The CDR3 is made up of 15 amino acids.